This TCR beta chain appears in the sequencing data of a study of cytomegalovirus exposure and HLA in healthy donors. Whole-study context: Samples from HLA-typed donors yielded some 85 million unique TCRs in an early data release.

CDR1 and CDR2 (germline): MNHNS, SASEGT. With V trimmed by 6 bases and J by 3 bases, 8 bases remained unmatched. The CDR3 runs 14 residues. The table lists this clone with a few counts. Primers: 60 Vbeta forward and 13 Jbeta reverse. Assay used: immunoSEQ multiplex PCR; TCRdb lists only in-frame clones, some missing. The table includes approximately 200,000 clones, approximately 85% detected once. What was sequenced was PBMCs. This sequence joins TRBV6-1 and TRBJ2-7; 7 nucleotides agree with TRBD1. This TCR was sampled from a girl aged 5-17 years in good health and CMV-seropositive. For the CDR3, the DNA is TGTGCCAGCAGGAGGGGACAGCTAGACTACGAGCAGTACTTC. Protein sequence: CASRRGQLDYEQYF.